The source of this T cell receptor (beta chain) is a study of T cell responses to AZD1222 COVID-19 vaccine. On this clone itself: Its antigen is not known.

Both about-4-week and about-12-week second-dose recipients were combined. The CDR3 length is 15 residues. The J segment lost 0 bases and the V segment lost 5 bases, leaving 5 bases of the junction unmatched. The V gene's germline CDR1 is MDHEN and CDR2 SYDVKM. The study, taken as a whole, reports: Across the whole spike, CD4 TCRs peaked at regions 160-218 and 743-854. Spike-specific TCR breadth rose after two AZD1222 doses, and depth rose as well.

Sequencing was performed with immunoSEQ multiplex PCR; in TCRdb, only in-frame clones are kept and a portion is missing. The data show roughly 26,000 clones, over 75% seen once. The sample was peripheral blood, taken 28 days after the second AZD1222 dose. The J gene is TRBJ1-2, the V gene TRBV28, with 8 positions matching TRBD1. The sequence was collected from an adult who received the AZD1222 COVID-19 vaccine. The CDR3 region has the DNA TGTGCCAGCAGTCCCGGACAGGGAACTAACTATGGCTACACCTTC. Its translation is CASSPGQGTNYGYTF.